This TCR beta chain was recovered during a study of control samples from healthy donors and cancer patients. Assay used: immunoSEQ multiplex PCR; TCRdb lists only in-frame clones, some missing. The repertoire holds 350,000 to 450,000 clones, over 75% seen once, with about 6.3% in the top ten. The CDR3 runs to 14 residues. V trimming: 5 bases; J trimming: 2 bases; junction bases outside the gene matches: 1. CDR1 is KGHDR and CDR2 is SFDVKD in the germline V gene. This clonotype was obtained from a middle-aged man with head and neck cancer. The sample taken for sequencing was PBMCs. The V call is TRBV24-1, the J call TRBJ2-3, with TRBD2 matching 9 bases. For the CDR3, the DNA is TGTGCCACCAGTGGGACTAGCGCCACAGATACGCAGTATTTT. As protein: CATSGTSATDTQYF.